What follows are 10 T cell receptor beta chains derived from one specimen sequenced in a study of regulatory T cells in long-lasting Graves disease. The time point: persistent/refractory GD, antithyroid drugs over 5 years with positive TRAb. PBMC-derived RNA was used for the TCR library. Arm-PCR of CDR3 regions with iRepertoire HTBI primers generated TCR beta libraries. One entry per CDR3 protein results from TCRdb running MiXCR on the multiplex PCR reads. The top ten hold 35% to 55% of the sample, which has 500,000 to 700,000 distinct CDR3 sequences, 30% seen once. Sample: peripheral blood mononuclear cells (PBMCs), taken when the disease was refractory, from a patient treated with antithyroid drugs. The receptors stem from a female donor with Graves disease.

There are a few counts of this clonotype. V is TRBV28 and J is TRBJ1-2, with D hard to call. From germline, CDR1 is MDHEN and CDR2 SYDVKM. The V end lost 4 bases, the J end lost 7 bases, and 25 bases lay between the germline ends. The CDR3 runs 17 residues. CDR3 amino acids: CASSYSIPGGILRGYTF. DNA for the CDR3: TGTGCCAGCAGTTACTCGATCCCGGGAGGAATTCTCCGTGGCTACACCTTC.

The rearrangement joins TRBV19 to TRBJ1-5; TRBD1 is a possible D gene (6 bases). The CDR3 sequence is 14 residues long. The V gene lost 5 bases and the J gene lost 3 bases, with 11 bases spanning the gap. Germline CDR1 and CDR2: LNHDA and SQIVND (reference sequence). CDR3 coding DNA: TGTGCCAGTAGTGGACAGAACCTCAATCAGCCCCAGCATTTT. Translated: CASSGQNLNQPQHF.

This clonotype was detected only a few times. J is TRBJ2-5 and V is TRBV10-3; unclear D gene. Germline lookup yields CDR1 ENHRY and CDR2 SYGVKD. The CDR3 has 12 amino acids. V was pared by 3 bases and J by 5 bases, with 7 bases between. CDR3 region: CAISDGGETQYF. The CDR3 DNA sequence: TGTGCCATCAGTGACGGCGGCGAGACCCAGTACTTC.

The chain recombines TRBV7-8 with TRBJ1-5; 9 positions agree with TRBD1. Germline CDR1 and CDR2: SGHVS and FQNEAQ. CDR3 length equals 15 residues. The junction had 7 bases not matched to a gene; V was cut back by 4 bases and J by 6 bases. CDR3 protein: CASSSGTGFSQPQHF. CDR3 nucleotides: TGTGCCAGCAGCTCAGGGACAGGGTTCAGTCAGCCCCAGCATTTT.

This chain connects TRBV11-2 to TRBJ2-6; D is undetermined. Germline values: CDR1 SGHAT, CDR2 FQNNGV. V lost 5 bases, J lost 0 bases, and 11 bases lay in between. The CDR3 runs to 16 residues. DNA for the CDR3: TGTGCCAGCAGCCCCGAGTTATCCTCTGGGGCCAACGTCCTGACTTTC. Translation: CASSPELSSGANVLTF.

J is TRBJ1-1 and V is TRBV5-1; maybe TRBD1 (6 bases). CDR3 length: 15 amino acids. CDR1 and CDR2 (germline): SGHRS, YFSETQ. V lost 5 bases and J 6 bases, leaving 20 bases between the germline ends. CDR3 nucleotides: TGCGCCAGCAGGGTGGGGGCGGCAGGGCGATCTGAAGCTTTCTTT. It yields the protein CASRVGAAGRSEAFF.

CDR3 loop: CASSEIRTDGYTF. CDR3 in DNA: TGTGCCAGCAGTGAAATCCGGACAGACGGCTACACCTTC. The rearrangement uses TRBV2 and TRBJ1-2; the D gene is possibly TRBD1 (6 bases). V lost 2 bases and J lost 8, with 12 bases in between. Germline CDR1 is SNHLY and CDR2 is FYNNEI. This CDR3 comprises 13 residues.

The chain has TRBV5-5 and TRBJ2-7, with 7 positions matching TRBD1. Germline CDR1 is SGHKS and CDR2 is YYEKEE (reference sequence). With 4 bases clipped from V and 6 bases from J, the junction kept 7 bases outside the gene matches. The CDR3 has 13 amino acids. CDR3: CASSAGTASEQYF. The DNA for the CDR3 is TGTGCCAGCAGCGCCGGGACAGCCTCCGAGCAGTACTTC.

CDR3 sequence reads: CSVAEGEKLFF. CDR3 nucleotide sequence: TGCAGCGTCGCGGAGGGTGAAAAACTGTTTTTT. The rearrangement joins TRBV29-1 to TRBJ1-4; no definite D call. V lost 6 bases and J lost 7, with 9 bases in between. The length of the CDR3 is 11 residues. CDR1 SQVTM and CDR2 ANQGSEA come from the germline V gene.

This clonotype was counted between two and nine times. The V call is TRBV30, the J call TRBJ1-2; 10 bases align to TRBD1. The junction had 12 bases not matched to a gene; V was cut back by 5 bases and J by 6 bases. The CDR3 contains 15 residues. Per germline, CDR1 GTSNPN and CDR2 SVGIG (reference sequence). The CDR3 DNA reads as TGTGCCTGGGGGGAAAGACAGGGGGCGCAGGATGGCTACACCTTC. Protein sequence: CAWGERQGAQDGYTF.